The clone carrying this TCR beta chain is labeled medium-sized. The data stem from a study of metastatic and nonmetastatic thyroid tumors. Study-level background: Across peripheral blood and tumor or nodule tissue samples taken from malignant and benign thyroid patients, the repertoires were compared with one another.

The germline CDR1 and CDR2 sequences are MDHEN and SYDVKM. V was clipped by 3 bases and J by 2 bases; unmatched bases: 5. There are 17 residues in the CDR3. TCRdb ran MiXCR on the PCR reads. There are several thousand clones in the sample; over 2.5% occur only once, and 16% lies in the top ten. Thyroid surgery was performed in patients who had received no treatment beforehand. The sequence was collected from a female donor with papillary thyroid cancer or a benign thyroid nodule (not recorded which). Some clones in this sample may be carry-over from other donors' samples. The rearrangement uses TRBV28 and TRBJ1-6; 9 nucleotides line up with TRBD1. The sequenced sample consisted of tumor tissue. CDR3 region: CASSFLGTGTYNSPLHF. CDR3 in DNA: TGTGCCAGCAGTTTTCTGGGGACAGGGACCTATAATTCACCCCTCCACTTT. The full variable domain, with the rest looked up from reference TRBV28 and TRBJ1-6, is DVKVTQSSRYLVKRTGEKVFLECVQDMDHENMFWYRQDPGLGLRLIYFSYDVKMKEKGDIPEGYSVSREKKERFSLILESASTNQTSMYLCASSFLGTGTYNSPLHFGNGTRLTVT.